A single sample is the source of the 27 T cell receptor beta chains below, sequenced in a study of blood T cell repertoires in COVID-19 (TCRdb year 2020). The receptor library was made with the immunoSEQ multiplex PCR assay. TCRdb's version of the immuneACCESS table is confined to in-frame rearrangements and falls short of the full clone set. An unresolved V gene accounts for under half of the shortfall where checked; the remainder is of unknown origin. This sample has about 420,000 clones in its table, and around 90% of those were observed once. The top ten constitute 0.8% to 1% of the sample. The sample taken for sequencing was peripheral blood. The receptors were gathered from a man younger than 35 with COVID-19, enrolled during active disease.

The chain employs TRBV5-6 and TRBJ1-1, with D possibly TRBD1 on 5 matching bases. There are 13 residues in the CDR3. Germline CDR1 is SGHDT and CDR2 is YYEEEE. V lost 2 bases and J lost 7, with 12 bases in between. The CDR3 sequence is CASSFSGQGEAFF. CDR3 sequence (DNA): TGTGCCAGCAGCTTTTCTGGGCAGGGTGAAGCTTTCTTT.

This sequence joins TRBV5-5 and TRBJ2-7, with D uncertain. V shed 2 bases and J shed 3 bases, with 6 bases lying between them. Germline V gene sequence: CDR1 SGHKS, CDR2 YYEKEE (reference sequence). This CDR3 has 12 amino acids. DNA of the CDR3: TGTGCCAGCAGCTTCGACAACTACGAGCAGTACTTC. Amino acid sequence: CASSFDNYEQYF.

CDR3 nucleotide sequence: TGCGCCAGCAGCATCGGGGGGAGAGACTACGAGCAGTACTTC. Its translation: CASSIGGRDYEQYF. The chain couples TRBV5-1 to TRBJ2-7; TRBD2 matches 7 bases. J was trimmed by 3 bases and V by 4 bases; bases with no gene match: 7. The CDR3 has 14 amino acids. The germline gives CDR1 SGHRS, CDR2 YFSETQ.

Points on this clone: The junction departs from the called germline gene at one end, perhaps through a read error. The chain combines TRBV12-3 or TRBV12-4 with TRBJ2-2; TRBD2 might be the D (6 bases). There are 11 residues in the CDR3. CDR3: CASRFLGGLFF. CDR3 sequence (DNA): TGTGCCAGCAGATTTCTCGGGGGGCTGTTTTTT.

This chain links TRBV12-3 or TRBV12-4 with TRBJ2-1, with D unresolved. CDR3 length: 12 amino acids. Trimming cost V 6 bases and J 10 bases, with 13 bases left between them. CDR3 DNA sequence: TGTGCCAGCAGGACCACCCACGGGGAGCAGTTCTTC. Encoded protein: CASRTTHGEQFF.

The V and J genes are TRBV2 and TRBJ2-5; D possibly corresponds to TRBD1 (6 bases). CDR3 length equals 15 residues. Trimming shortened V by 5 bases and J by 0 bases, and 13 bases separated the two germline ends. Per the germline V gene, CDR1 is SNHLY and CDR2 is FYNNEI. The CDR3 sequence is CASSRLWTDQETQYF. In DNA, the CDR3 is TGTGCCAGCAGTCGGCTCTGGACAGACCAAGAGACCCAGTACTTC.

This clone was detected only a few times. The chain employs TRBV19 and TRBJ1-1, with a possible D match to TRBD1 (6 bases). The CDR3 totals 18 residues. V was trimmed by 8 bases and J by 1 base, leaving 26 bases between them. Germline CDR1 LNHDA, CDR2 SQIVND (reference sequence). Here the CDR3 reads CASGGGPIRDIKNTEAFF. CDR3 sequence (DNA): TGTGCCAGTGGGGGGGGACCCATCCGGGACATAAAGAACACTGAAGCTTTCTTT.

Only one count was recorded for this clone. CDR3 region: CASSLGRSSYNEQFF. The CDR3 DNA sequence: TGCGCCAGCAGCTTGGGGCGGAGCTCCTACAATGAGCAGTTCTTC. The genes are TRBV5-1 and TRBJ2-1; no clear D. This CDR3 comprises 15 residues. Germline V CDR1 and CDR2: SGHRS, YFSETQ. Trimming took off 0 bases at V and 0 bases at J, with 7 bases between the two ends.

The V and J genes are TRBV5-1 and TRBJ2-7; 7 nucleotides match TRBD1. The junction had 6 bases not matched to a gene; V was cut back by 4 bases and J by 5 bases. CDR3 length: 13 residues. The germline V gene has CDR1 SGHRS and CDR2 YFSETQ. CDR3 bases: TGCGCCAGCAGCCCCGACAGGGTGGACGAGCAGTACTTC. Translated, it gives CASSPDRVDEQYF.

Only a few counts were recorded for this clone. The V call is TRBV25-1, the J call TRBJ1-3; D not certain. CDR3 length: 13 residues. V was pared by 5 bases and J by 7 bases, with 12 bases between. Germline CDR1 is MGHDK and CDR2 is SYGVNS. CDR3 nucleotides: TGTGCCAGCAGTCCCGCGGAAAGGAACACCATATATTTT. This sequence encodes CASSPAERNTIYF. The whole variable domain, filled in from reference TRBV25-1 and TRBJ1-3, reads EADIYQTPRYLVIGTGKKITLECSQTMGHDKMYWYQQDPGMELHLIHYSYGVNSTEKGDLSSESTVSRIRTEHFPLTLESARPSHTSQYLCASSPAERNTIYFGEGSWLTVV.

CDR3 in amino acids: CASSLRWAGDGTDTQYF. CDR3 nucleotide sequence: TGTGCCAGCAGCTTAAGATGGGCGGGGGACGGCACAGATACGCAGTATTTT. The rearrangement links TRBV11-2 to TRBJ2-3, with 7 nucleotides matching TRBD2. This CDR3 is built from 17 residues. J was trimmed by 1 base and V by 2 bases; bases with no gene match: 9. Germline CDR1 reads SGHAT; CDR2 reads FQNNGV.

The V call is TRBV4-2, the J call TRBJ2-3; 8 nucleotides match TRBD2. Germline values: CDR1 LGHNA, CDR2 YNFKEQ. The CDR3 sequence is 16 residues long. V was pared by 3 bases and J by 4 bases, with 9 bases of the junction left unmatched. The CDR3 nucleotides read TGTGCCAGCAGCCACCTTTCGCAGCGGGAGTCAGATACGCAGTATTTT. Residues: CASSHLSQRESDTQYF.

The DNA of the CDR3 is TGTGCCAGCAGCTTAGGGGGCGGGGTACCTATCTACGAGCAGTACTTC. Its protein product is CASSLGGGVPIYEQYF. The chain employs TRBV7-8 and TRBJ2-7; tentatively, D is TRBD2 (6 bases). Trimming shortened V by 1 base and J by 3 bases, and 16 bases separated the two germline ends. CDR1 and CDR2 from the germline V gene are SGHVS and FQNEAQ. The CDR3 has 16 residues. Using reference TRBV7-8 and TRBJ2-7 for the parts outside the CDR3, the full variable domain is GAGVSQSPRYKVAKRGQDVALRCDPISGHVSLFWYQQALGQGPEFLTYFQNEAQLDKSGLPSDRFFAERPEGSVSTLKIQRTQQEDSAVYLCASSLGGGVPIYEQYFGPGTRLTVT.

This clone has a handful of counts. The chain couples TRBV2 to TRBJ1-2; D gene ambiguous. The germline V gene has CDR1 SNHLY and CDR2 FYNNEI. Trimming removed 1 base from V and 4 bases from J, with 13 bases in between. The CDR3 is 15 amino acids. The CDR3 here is CASSEGEGRVYGYTF. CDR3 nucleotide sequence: TGTGCCAGCAGTGAAGGGGAGGGCAGAGTCTATGGCTACACCTTC.

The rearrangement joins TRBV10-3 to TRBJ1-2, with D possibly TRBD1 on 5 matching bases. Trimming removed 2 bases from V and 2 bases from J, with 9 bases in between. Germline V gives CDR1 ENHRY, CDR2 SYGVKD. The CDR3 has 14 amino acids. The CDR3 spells CAISETGPNYGYTF. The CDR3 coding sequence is TGTGCCATCAGTGAGACAGGTCCCAACTATGGCTACACCTTC.

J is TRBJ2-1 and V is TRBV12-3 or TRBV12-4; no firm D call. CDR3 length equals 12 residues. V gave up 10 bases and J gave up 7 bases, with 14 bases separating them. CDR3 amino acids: CATGIAGNEQFF. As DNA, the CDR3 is TGTGCCACCGGAATAGCCGGTAATGAGCAGTTCTTC.

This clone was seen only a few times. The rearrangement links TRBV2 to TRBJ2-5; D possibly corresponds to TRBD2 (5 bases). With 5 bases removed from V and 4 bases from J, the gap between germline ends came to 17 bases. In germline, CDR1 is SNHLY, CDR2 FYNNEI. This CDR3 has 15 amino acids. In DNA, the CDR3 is TGTGCCAGCAGTCCCCAGAGCGGAATCGGAGAGACCCAGTACTTC. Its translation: CASSPQSGIGETQYF.

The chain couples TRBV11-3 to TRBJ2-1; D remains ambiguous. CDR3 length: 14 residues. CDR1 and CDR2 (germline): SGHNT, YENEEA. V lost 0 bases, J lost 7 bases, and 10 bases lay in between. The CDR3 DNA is TGTGCCAGCAGCTTAGATTGGAGTGGGAATGAGCAGTTCTTC. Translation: CASSLDWSGNEQFF.

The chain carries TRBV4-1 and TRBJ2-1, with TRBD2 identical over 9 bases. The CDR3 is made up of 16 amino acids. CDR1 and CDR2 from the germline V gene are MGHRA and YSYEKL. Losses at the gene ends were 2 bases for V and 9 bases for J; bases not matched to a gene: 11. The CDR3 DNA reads TGCGCCAGCAGCCAAAGGCGGGGGGGAAACCCCCCTGAGCAGTTCTTC. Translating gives CASSQRRGGNPPEQFF.

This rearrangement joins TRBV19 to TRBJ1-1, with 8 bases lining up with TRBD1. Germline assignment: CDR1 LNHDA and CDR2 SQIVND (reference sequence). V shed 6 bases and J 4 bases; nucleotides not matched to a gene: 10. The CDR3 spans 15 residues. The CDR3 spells CASRDRVAQPTEAFF. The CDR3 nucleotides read TGTGCCAGTAGGGACAGGGTGGCTCAACCCACTGAAGCTTTCTTT.

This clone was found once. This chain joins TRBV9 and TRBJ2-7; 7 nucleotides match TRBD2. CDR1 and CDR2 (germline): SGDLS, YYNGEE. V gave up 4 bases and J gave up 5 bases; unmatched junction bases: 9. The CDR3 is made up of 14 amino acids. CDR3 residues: CASSSGGGSHEQYF. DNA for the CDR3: TGTGCCAGCAGCTCAGGCGGCGGGAGCCACGAGCAGTACTTC.

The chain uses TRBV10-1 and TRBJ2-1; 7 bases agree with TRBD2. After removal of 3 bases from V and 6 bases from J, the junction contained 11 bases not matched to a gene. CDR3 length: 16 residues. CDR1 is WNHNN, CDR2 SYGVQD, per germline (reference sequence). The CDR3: CASSDHVWGGVNEQFF. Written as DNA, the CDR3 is TGCGCCAGCAGTGACCATGTGTGGGGAGGGGTCAATGAGCAGTTCTTC.

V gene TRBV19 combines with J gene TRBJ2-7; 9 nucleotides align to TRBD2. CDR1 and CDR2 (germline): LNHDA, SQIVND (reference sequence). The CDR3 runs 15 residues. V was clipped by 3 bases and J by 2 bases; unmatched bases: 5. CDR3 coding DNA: TGTGCCAGTAGTATCGGACTAGCGATTACCTACGAGCAGTACTTC. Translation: CASSIGLAITYEQYF. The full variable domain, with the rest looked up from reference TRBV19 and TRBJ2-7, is DGGITQSPKYLFRKEGQNVTLSCEQNLNHDAMYWYRQDPGQGLRLIYYSQIVNDFQKGDIAEGYSVSREKKESFPLTVTSAQKNPTAFYLCASSIGLAITYEQYFGPGTRLTVT.

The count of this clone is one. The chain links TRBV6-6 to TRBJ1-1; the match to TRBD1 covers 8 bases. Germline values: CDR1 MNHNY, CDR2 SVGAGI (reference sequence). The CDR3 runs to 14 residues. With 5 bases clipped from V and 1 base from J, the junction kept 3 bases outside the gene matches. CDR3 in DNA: TGTGCCAGCAGTCAGGGGGCGGGGAACACTGAAGCTTTCTTT. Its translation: CASSQGAGNTEAFF.

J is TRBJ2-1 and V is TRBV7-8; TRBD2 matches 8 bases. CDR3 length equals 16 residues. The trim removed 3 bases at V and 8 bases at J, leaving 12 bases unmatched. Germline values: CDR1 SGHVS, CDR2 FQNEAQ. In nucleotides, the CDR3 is TGTGCCAGCAGCTTGATTTCGGGGGGGCCTGCGGATGAGCAGTTCTTC. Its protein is CASSLISGGPADEQFF. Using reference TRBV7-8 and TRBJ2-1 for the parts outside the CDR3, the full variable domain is GAGVSQSPRYKVAKRGQDVALRCDPISGHVSLFWYQQALGQGPEFLTYFQNEAQLDKSGLPSDRFFAERPEGSVSTLKIQRTQQEDSAVYLCASSLISGGPADEQFFGPGTRLTVL.

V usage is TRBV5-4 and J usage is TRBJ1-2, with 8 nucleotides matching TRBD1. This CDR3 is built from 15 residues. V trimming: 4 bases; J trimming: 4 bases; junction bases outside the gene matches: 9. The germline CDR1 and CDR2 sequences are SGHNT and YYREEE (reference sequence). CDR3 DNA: TGTGCCAGCAGCCTACTGGACAGGGAAGGCTATGGCTACACCTTC. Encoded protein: CASSLLDREGYGYTF.

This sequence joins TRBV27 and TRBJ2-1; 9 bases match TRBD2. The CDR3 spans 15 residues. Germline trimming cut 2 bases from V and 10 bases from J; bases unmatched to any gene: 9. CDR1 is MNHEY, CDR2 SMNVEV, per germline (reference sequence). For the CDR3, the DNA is TGTGCCAGCAGTTTAACTATCGGACTAGCGCGGGAGCAGTTCTTC. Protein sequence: CASSLTIGLAREQFF.